The rows below give T cell receptor beta chains drawn from one sample of a study of T cells after somatic rescue of genetic block. TCRdb keeps only in-frame clones here, not all; method: immunoSEQ multiplex PCR. The table shows some 90,000 clones, with 70% to 90% occurring only once. What was sequenced was peripheral blood mononuclear cells (PBMCs). The receptor source for this set is a woman between 18 and 29 years old. Each CDR3 is given with its conserved first and last residue. The D gene is left open where the match is weak. Size is stated for part of the rows, as once, few or many counts, or as a class when the clone is expanded.

j_gene | abundance | d_gene | v_gene | CDR3nt | CDR3aa
TRBJ2-3 | . | . | TRBV7-6 | TGTGCCAGCAGCTTAAATAGTAGAGGCACAGATACGCAGTATTTT | CASSLNSRGTDTQYF
TRBJ1-3 | . | . | TRBV5-6 | TGTGCCAGCAGCTTGTCCCCAGGGTCTGGAAACACCATATATTTT | CASSLSPGSGNTIYF
TRBJ1-4 | . | . | TRBV19 | TGTGCCAGTGGTCGCCCCTCCGACTTAGCAACTAATGAAAAACTGTTTTTT | CASGRPSDLATNEKLFF
TRBJ2-1 | . | . | TRBV11-2 | TGTGCCAGCAGCTTTTCCGGGGACTCCTACAATGAGCAGTTCTTC | CASSFSGDSYNEQFF
TRBJ2-7 | . | TRBD2 | TRBV2 | TGTGCCAGCAGCGCCGGACTAGCGGCCCTCTGGGAGCAGTACTTC | CASSAGLAALWEQYF
TRBJ2-7 | . | TRBD1 | TRBV6-6 | TGTGCCAGCAGTTACGGGACAGGGGCTTCCTACGAGCAGTACTTC | CASSYGTGASYEQYF
TRBJ2-2 | . | . | TRBV7-2 | TGTGCCAGCAGCTTAGCGGCAGGGTACACCGGGGAGCTGTTTTTT | CASSLAAGYTGELFF
TRBJ2-7 | . | . | TRBV4-2 | TGTGCCAGCAGCCAAGCGCGGTATGAATCCTACGAGCAGTACTTC | CASSQARYESYEQYF
TRBJ1-4 | . | . | TRBV7-2 | TGTGCCAGCAGCCCAGGGGCGCGGACTAATGAAAAACTGTTTTTT | CASSPGARTNEKLFF
TRBJ1-3 | . | TRBD1 | TRBV19 | TGTGCCAGTAGTACCCGCCCGGGACAGGGGGCTGGAAACACCATATATTTT | CASSTRPGQGAGNTIYF
TRBJ2-1 | . | TRBD2 | TRBV11-3 | TGTGCCAGCAGCTCCGGGACTAGCGGCCTCAATGAGCAGTTCTTC | CASSSGTSGLNEQFF
TRBJ1-1 | once | . | TRBV10-2 | TGCGCCAGCAGTGGAGAACAGTACGCTGAAGCTTTCTTT | CASSGEQYAEAFF
TRBJ1-4 | . | TRBD1 | TRBV4-3 | TGCGCCAGCAGCCAAGGACAGGGGCATTGGGAAAAACTGTTTTTT | CASSQGQGHWEKLFF
TRBJ2-1 | . | . | TRBV10-1 | TGCGCCAGCAGTGAGTCGATCTCCCAGTTAAACAATGAGCAGTTCTTC | CASSESISQLNNEQFF
TRBJ2-3 | . | . | TRBV2 | TGTGCCAGCTGGCTAGGGGATAGCACAGATACGCAGTATTTT | CASWLGDSTDTQYF
TRBJ2-7 | . | . | TRBV19 | TGTGCCAGTAGTATGGGCGGTCGGGGCGCCGGTTACGAGCAGTACTTC | CASSMGGRGAGYEQYF
TRBJ2-2 | . | . | TRBV5-1 | TGCGCCAGCAGCTTGGGTAAAGGGGCGAACACCGGGGAGCTGTTTTTT | CASSLGKGANTGELFF
TRBJ1-2 | . | . | TRBV27 | TGTGCCAGCAGACTGACGGGGGGCTATGGCTACACCTTC | CASRLTGGYGYTF
TRBJ1-1 | . | TRBD1 | TRBV5-1 | TGCGCCAGCAGCGCTCCACAGGGGCTGAACACTGAAGCTTTCTTT | CASSAPQGLNTEAFF
TRBJ1-1 | . | . | TRBV5-1 | TGCGCCAGCAGCTTAATCTCCGGCCCGGCGGAAGCTTTCTTT | CASSLISGPAEAFF
TRBJ2-3 | . | . | TRBV19 | TGTGCCAGTAGTGCCTCGGGGGATACGCAGTATTTT | CASSASGDTQYF
TRBJ2-3 | . | TRBD1 | TRBV9 | TGTGCCAGCAGCGTAGGGCAGGGGGCGCATACGCAGTATTTT | CASSVGQGAHTQYF
TRBJ2-5 | . | . | TRBV18 | TGTGCCAGCTCACCCTTTGGGGAGACCCAGTACTTC | CASSPFGETQYF
TRBJ2-7 | . | . | TRBV11-3 | TGTGCCAGCAGCTTATCTCCACTAGTTTCCTACGAGCAGTACTTC | CASSLSPLVSYEQYF
TRBJ2-1 | . | . | TRBV7-9 | TGTGCCAGCAGCTTGCAATGGGCAGAAGAGCAGTTCTTC | CASSLQWAEEQFF
TRBJ2-7 | once | TRBD2 | TRBV14 | TGTGCCAGCAGCTACCAAATAGCGGGAAGCTCCTACGAGCAGTACTTC | CASSYQIAGSSYEQYF
TRBJ2-2 | once | . | TRBV6-5 | TGTGCCAGCGGAAGGAAAAACACCGGGGAGCTGTTTTTT | CASGRKNTGELFF
TRBJ2-1 | . | TRBD2 | TRBV11-2 | TGTGCCAGCAGCTTATTTAGTCGCGGGAGTTTCTACAATGAGCAGTTCTTC | CASSLFSRGSFYNEQFF
TRBJ2-3 | . | . | TRBV14 | TGTGCCAGCAGCCAAGGTCTGACAGATACGCAGTATTTT | CASSQGLTDTQYF
TRBJ1-4 | . | TRBD1 | TRBV5-1 | TGCGCCAGCGGAACAGGGGAGCCTAATGAAAAACTGTTTTTT | CASGTGEPNEKLFF
TRBJ2-4 | once | . | TRBV18 | TGTGCCAGCTCACCGGGGACCCTTCTAGCCAAAAACATTCAGTACTTC | CASSPGTLLAKNIQYF
TRBJ2-7 | . | . | TRBV6-5 | TGTGCCAGCAGTTACACAGGGTCGGTCTACGAGCAGTACTTC | CASSYTGSVYEQYF
TRBJ1-1 | . | . | TRBV18 | TGTGCCAGCTCACCGGGGAAGGGCAAAACGAACACTGAAGCTTTCTTT | CASSPGKGKTNTEAFF
TRBJ1-2 | . | . | TRBV4-1 | TGCGCCAGCACGATCCCAGGGGTAAACTATGGCTACACCTTC | CASTIPGVNYGYTF
TRBJ2-1 | . | . | TRBV29-1 | TGCAGCGTTGAAGGGGAAGCTGGTTCCTACAATGAGCAGTTCTTC | CSVEGEAGSYNEQFF
TRBJ1-1 | . | . | TRBV6-5 | TGTGCCAGCATCGGGACGAGGGGGAACACTGAAGCTTTCTTT | CASIGTRGNTEAFF
TRBJ1-4 | few | . | TRBV29-1 | TGCAGCGTTGGGGGCGAAAAACTGTTTTTT | CSVGGEKLFF
TRBJ1-1 | . | . | TRBV25-1 | TGTGCCAGTGTTTCGGGGAGAGACACTGAAGCTTTCTTT | CASVSGRDTEAFF
TRBJ2-2 | once | . | TRBV11-2 | TGTGCCAGCAGGGGGGAGAGCCCTACCCCAGGGGGGGAGCTGTTTTTT | CASRGESPTPGGELFF
TRBJ2-7 | . | . | TRBV15 | TGTGCCACCACCACAGGGAACGAGCAGTACTTC | CATTTGNEQYF
TRBJ2-3 | . | TRBD2 | TRBV5-1 | TGCGCCAGCAGCCGGACTAGCGGGAGGACAGATACGCAGTATTTT | CASSRTSGRTDTQYF
TRBJ1-2 | . | . | TRBV6-1 | TGTGCCAGCAGTGAATGGGGGGGGGACCTTTTTAGCTACACCTTC | CASSEWGGDLFSYTF
TRBJ1-5 | . | . | TRBV2 | TGTGCCAGCAAGGAAAATAGCAATCAGCCCCAGCATTTT | CASKENSNQPQHF
TRBJ2-7 | . | TRBD2 | TRBV5-8 | TGTGCCAGCAGCCCTGGACTAGCGGGACCCCCTTACGAGCAGTACTTC | CASSPGLAGPPYEQYF
TRBJ1-1 | . | TRBD1 | TRBV28 | TGTGCCAGCAGGGAAGGGGACAGACCGAACACTGAAGCTTTCTTT | CASREGDRPNTEAFF
TRBJ2-1 | once | . | TRBV27 | TGTGCCTCAGCAAGGTCCTACAATGAGCAGTTCTTC | CASARSYNEQFF
TRBJ2-7 | . | TRBD2 | TRBV5-1 | TGCGCCAGCAGGATGGGACTAGCGGGACCCTACGAGCAGTACTTC | CASRMGLAGPYEQYF
TRBJ2-7 | once | . | TRBV5-1 | TGCGCCAGCAGCGCTCCCTCCTACGAGCAGTACTTC | CASSAPSYEQYF
TRBJ2-7 | . | TRBD2 | TRBV5-1 | TGCGCCAGCAGCCTTACTAGCGGGGGAGGGTCGCAGTACTTC | CASSLTSGGGSQYF
TRBJ1-4 | . | . | TRBV11-2 | TGTGCCAGCAGTACGTCCCCGGGAGAAAAACTGTTTTTT | CASSTSPGEKLFF
TRBJ2-1 | . | TRBD1 | TRBV11-2 | TGTGCCAGCAGCACTTGGGGACAGTCCAATGAGCAGTTCTTC | CASSTWGQSNEQFF